A selection of T cell receptor beta chains follows, all from one sample in a study of Graves' ophthalmopathy and Graves' hyperthyroidism. TCRdb analysed the multiplex PCR reads with MiXCR anew, one entry per CDR3 protein. In the table there are 500,000 to 800,000 distinct CDR3 sequences, approximately 39% of which are singletons. What was sequenced was peripheral blood. The receptors were sampled from an adult man with Graves' ophthalmopathy. Both conserved end residues are part of each CDR3. The order of the fields is V gene, J gene, CDR3 length, D gene, clone size, CDR3 DNA, CDR3 protein. The D gene is left open where the match is weak. Not all rows give a size; the values are once, few, many and, for expanded clones, a class.

v_call: TRBV20-1
j_call: TRBJ1-1
cdr3_length: 13
d_call: -
clone_size: -
cdr3_nt: TGCAGTGCCCCCCCGCCCAGGAGCGGAGAAGCTTTCTTT
cdr3_aa: CSAPPPRSGEAFF

v_call: TRBV9
j_call: TRBJ1-5
cdr3_length: 15
d_call: -
clone_size: -
cdr3_nt: TGTGCCAGCAGAGTTGTGAAGGCTAGCAATCACCCCCAGCATTTT
cdr3_aa: CASRVVKASNHPQHF

v_call: TRBV7-8
j_call: TRBJ1-6
cdr3_length: 15
d_call: -
clone_size: many
cdr3_nt: TGTGCCAGCAGCTTAAGGACAGATCTTAATTCACCCCTCCACTTT
cdr3_aa: CASSLRTDLNSPLHF

v_call: TRBV7-9
j_call: TRBJ1-1
cdr3_length: 14
d_call: -
clone_size: many
cdr3_nt: TGTGCCAGCAGCGGCGTCTCAGCGAACACTGAAGCTTTCTTT
cdr3_aa: CASSGVSANTEAFF

v_call: TRBV12-3/TRBV12-4
j_call: TRBJ1-5
cdr3_length: 14
d_call: -
clone_size: many
cdr3_nt: TGTGCCAGCAGCGAGGAGCTTAGCAATCAGCCCCAGCATTTT
cdr3_aa: CASSEELSNQPQHF

v_call: TRBV2
j_call: TRBJ2-5
cdr3_length: 13
d_call: TRBD1
clone_size: -
cdr3_nt: TGTGCCAGCGGACAGGGGGCTTCCGAGACCCAGTACTTC
cdr3_aa: CASGQGASETQYF

v_call: TRBV29-1
j_call: TRBJ2-5
cdr3_length: 13
d_call: TRBD2
clone_size: -
cdr3_nt: TGCAGCGTTGGACTAGCGGGAGTTGGGACCCAGTACTTC
cdr3_aa: CSVGLAGVGTQYF

v_call: TRBV20-1
j_call: TRBJ1-1
cdr3_length: 14
d_call: TRBD1
clone_size: -
cdr3_nt: TGCAGTGCTAGATGGACAGGGAGGGTTACTGAAGCTTTCTTT
cdr3_aa: CSARWTGRVTEAFF

v_call: TRBV2
j_call: TRBJ1-2
cdr3_length: 12
d_call: -
clone_size: many
cdr3_nt: TGTGCCAGAGGGGTAGCTAACTATGGCTACACCTTC
cdr3_aa: CARGVANYGYTF

v_call: TRBV6-5
j_call: TRBJ1-2
cdr3_length: 16
d_call: -
clone_size: few
cdr3_nt: TGTGCCAGCAGTTACCTCCTTGGTTCGGGAGGGTATGGCTACACCTTC
cdr3_aa: CASSYLLGSGGYGYTF

v_call: TRBV19
j_call: TRBJ1-2
cdr3_length: 14
d_call: -
clone_size: few
cdr3_nt: TGTGCCAGTAAAGAAGGGCCCTTGGGATATGGCTACACCTTC
cdr3_aa: CASKEGPLGYGYTF

v_call: TRBV7-3
j_call: TRBJ2-7
cdr3_length: 13
d_call: TRBD1
clone_size: many
cdr3_nt: TGTGCCAGCAGCTCCCGGGACAGGGACGAGCAGTACTTC
cdr3_aa: CASSSRDRDEQYF

v_call: TRBV19
j_call: TRBJ2-2
cdr3_length: 17
d_call: -
clone_size: -
cdr3_nt: TGTGCCAGTAGTAGGGGGACTTTTCGTACGAACACCGGGGAGCTGTTTTTT
cdr3_aa: CASSRGTFRTNTGELFF

v_call: TRBV19
j_call: TRBJ1-5
cdr3_length: 15
d_call: -
clone_size: many
cdr3_nt: TGTGCCAGTAGTATATCCAGTCTCCTTCGGCAGCCCCAGCATTTT
cdr3_aa: CASSISSLLRQPQHF

v_call: TRBV2
j_call: TRBJ2-2
cdr3_length: 16
d_call: TRBD1
clone_size: -
cdr3_nt: TGTGCCAGCTCACAGGGACAGCTTTCGAACACCGGGGAGCTGTTTTTT
cdr3_aa: CASSQGQLSNTGELFF

v_call: TRBV9
j_call: TRBJ1-1
cdr3_length: 15
d_call: -
clone_size: many
cdr3_nt: TGTGCCAGCAGCGTAGCGGCCTCCCTTAGGACTGAAGCTTTCTTT
cdr3_aa: CASSVAASLRTEAFF

v_call: TRBV7-2
j_call: TRBJ1-1
cdr3_length: 13
d_call: -
clone_size: many
cdr3_nt: TGTGCCAGCAGCTCCGGACAGAGCACTGAAGCTTTCTTT
cdr3_aa: CASSSGQSTEAFF

v_call: TRBV7-6
j_call: TRBJ2-7
cdr3_length: 17
d_call: TRBD1
clone_size: many
cdr3_nt: TGTGCCAGCAGCCCTTCCTATGGAGGACAGGGAGCCTACGAGCAGTACTTC
cdr3_aa: CASSPSYGGQGAYEQYF

v_call: TRBV7-2
j_call: TRBJ1-2
cdr3_length: 13
d_call: -
clone_size: many
cdr3_nt: TGTGCCAGCAGCCAACTACACAGGGATGGCTACACCTTC
cdr3_aa: CASSQLHRDGYTF

v_call: TRBV7-9
j_call: TRBJ2-3
cdr3_length: 15
d_call: TRBD2
clone_size: few
cdr3_nt: TGTGCCAGCAGCTATCCTAGCGGGGGGCTAGATACGCAGTATTTT
cdr3_aa: CASSYPSGGLDTQYF

v_call: TRBV7-2
j_call: TRBJ1-6
cdr3_length: 14
d_call: -
clone_size: -
cdr3_nt: TGTGCCAGCAGTCTGGGGGGGATCAATTCACCCCTCCACTTT
cdr3_aa: CASSLGGINSPLHF

v_call: TRBV10-3
j_call: TRBJ1-5
cdr3_length: 14
d_call: -
clone_size: -
cdr3_nt: TGTGCCATCAGTGAGTGGGGAAGCAATCAGCCCCAGCATTTT
cdr3_aa: CAISEWGSNQPQHF

v_call: TRBV2
j_call: TRBJ2-1
cdr3_length: 13
d_call: -
clone_size: -
cdr3_nt: TGTGCCAGCAGTTTCGGGGGCGGGAATGAGCAGTTCTTC
cdr3_aa: CASSFGGGNEQFF

v_call: TRBV12-3/TRBV12-4
j_call: TRBJ2-2
cdr3_length: 16
d_call: -
clone_size: few
cdr3_nt: TGTGCCAGCAGTTTACGGGGGGCAGGAGTCACCGGGGAGCTGTTTTTT
cdr3_aa: CASSLRGAGVTGELFF

v_call: TRBV4-2
j_call: TRBJ2-7
cdr3_length: 15
d_call: -
clone_size: -
cdr3_nt: TGTGCCAGCAGCCCAGAAATCCTCCTTAGCTACGAGCAGTACTTC
cdr3_aa: CASSPEILLSYEQYF

v_call: TRBV29-1
j_call: TRBJ2-7
cdr3_length: 12
d_call: -
clone_size: many
cdr3_nt: TGCAGCGCTGGGGGTCGAGGATACGAGCAGTACTTC
cdr3_aa: CSAGGRGYEQYF

v_call: TRBV20-1
j_call: TRBJ1-3
cdr3_length: 14
d_call: -
clone_size: -
cdr3_nt: TGCAATGCTAGTCAGGCATACCCTGGAAACACCATATATTTT
cdr3_aa: CNASQAYPGNTIYF

v_call: TRBV5-1
j_call: TRBJ2-7
cdr3_length: 13
d_call: -
clone_size: -
cdr3_nt: TGCGCCAGCAGATTAGGAGGGGGGGTCGAGCAGTACTTC
cdr3_aa: CASRLGGGVEQYF

v_call: TRBV10-3
j_call: TRBJ2-5
cdr3_length: 13
d_call: -
clone_size: -
cdr3_nt: TGTGCCATCAGTGGAGGGTCAGAAGAGACCCAGTACTTC
cdr3_aa: CAISGGSEETQYF

v_call: TRBV6-6
j_call: TRBJ1-6
cdr3_length: 15
d_call: -
clone_size: many
cdr3_nt: TGTGCCAGCAGTCCCCGGGAGGGAGGTAATTCACCCCTCCACTTT
cdr3_aa: CASSPREGGNSPLHF

v_call: TRBV10-1
j_call: TRBJ1-1
cdr3_length: 14
d_call: -
clone_size: few
cdr3_nt: TGCGCCAGCAGTGAACCCCCCGGGGACACTGAAGCTTTCTTT
cdr3_aa: CASSEPPGDTEAFF

v_call: TRBV5-4
j_call: TRBJ1-6
cdr3_length: 17
d_call: TRBD1
clone_size: -
cdr3_nt: TGTGCCAGCAGCTTGAACCCCGGGACAGGGCGTAATTCACCCCTCCACTTT
cdr3_aa: CASSLNPGTGRNSPLHF

v_call: TRBV2
j_call: TRBJ2-5
cdr3_length: 15
d_call: TRBD1
clone_size: few
cdr3_nt: TGTGCCAGCAGACCCGGGACAGGGATACAAGAGACCCAGTACTTC
cdr3_aa: CASRPGTGIQETQYF

v_call: TRBV29-1
j_call: TRBJ1-4
cdr3_length: 12
d_call: -
clone_size: -
cdr3_nt: TGCAGCGTAAGACACGGGGAAACGGAACTGTTTTTT
cdr3_aa: CSVRHGETELFF

v_call: TRBV7-9
j_call: TRBJ2-3
cdr3_length: 15
d_call: -
clone_size: few
cdr3_nt: TGTGCCAGCAGCTTATTGGGCAGCAGCACAGATACGCAGTATTTT
cdr3_aa: CASSLLGSSTDTQYF

v_call: TRBV10-2
j_call: TRBJ1-1
cdr3_length: 14
d_call: -
clone_size: -
cdr3_nt: TGTGCCAGCAGTCCGAGCGGGTGGGCCACTGAAGCTCTCTTT
cdr3_aa: CASSPSGWATEALF

v_call: TRBV7-1
j_call: TRBJ2-5
cdr3_length: 16
d_call: TRBD1
clone_size: once
cdr3_nt: TGTGCCAGCAGCGTTGAAAGGACAGGGTCAGGGGAGACCCAGTACTTC
cdr3_aa: CASSVERTGSGETQYF

v_call: TRBV24-1
j_call: TRBJ1-2
cdr3_length: 14
d_call: -
clone_size: -
cdr3_nt: TGTGCCACCAGTGACCCTAACGGGGGGCCTGGCTACACCTTC
cdr3_aa: CATSDPNGGPGYTF

v_call: TRBV10-3
j_call: TRBJ1-2
cdr3_length: 14
d_call: -
clone_size: -
cdr3_nt: TGTACCAGCAGTGGCGGTGGCCGGGGCTATGGCTACACCTTC
cdr3_aa: CTSSGGGRGYGYTF

v_call: TRBV10-3
j_call: TRBJ1-1
cdr3_length: 14
d_call: -
clone_size: many
cdr3_nt: TGTGCCATCAGTGTGACAGGCATGAACACTGAAGCTTTCTTT
cdr3_aa: CAISVTGMNTEAFF

v_call: TRBV19
j_call: TRBJ1-1
cdr3_length: 16
d_call: TRBD1
clone_size: once
cdr3_nt: TGTGCCAGTAGTATGGGGAGGGACAGACTGGGAACTGAAGCTTTCTTT
cdr3_aa: CASSMGRDRLGTEAFF

v_call: TRBV12-3/TRBV12-4
j_call: TRBJ1-1
cdr3_length: 13
d_call: TRBD1
clone_size: -
cdr3_nt: TGTGCCAGCAGTTCTCGGACAGGGGGTGAAGCTTTCTTT
cdr3_aa: CASSSRTGGEAFF

v_call: TRBV7-3
j_call: TRBJ2-5
cdr3_length: 15
d_call: TRBD1
clone_size: -
cdr3_nt: TGTGCCAGCAGCTCGGGACAGGGGACAGGGGAGACCCAGTACTTC
cdr3_aa: CASSSGQGTGETQYF

v_call: TRBV4-1
j_call: TRBJ2-7
cdr3_length: 11
d_call: -
clone_size: -
cdr3_nt: TGTGCCAGCAGCCAAGGTCGGGAGCAGTACTTC
cdr3_aa: CASSQGREQYF

v_call: TRBV29-1
j_call: TRBJ2-5
cdr3_length: 12
d_call: -
clone_size: once
cdr3_nt: TGCAGCGTCGGGACACCCGAAGAGACCCAGTACTTC
cdr3_aa: CSVGTPEETQYF

v_call: TRBV4-2
j_call: TRBJ1-1
cdr3_length: 14
d_call: -
clone_size: -
cdr3_nt: TGTGCCAGCAGCGACACAGGGATGAACACTGAAGCTTTCTTT
cdr3_aa: CASSDTGMNTEAFF

v_call: TRBV30
j_call: TRBJ1-1
cdr3_length: 13
d_call: -
clone_size: -
cdr3_nt: TGTGCCTGGAGTATACAGGCAAACACTGAAGCTTTCTTT
cdr3_aa: CAWSIQANTEAFF

v_call: TRBV10-3
j_call: TRBJ2-7
cdr3_length: 16
d_call: -
clone_size: -
cdr3_nt: TGTGCCAGCAGCAAACCCCAGACAGGTCCTACCTACGAGCAGTATTTC
cdr3_aa: CASSKPQTGPTYEQYF

v_call: TRBV7-9
j_call: TRBJ1-6
cdr3_length: 16
d_call: -
clone_size: many
cdr3_nt: TGTGCCAGCAGTTCCAACCAGGGACTGAGGGGTGGGTCCCTCCACTTT
cdr3_aa: CASSSNQGLRGGSLHF

v_call: TRBV24-1
j_call: TRBJ2-7
cdr3_length: 17
d_call: TRBD2
clone_size: many
cdr3_nt: TGTGCCACCAGTGATTTGGAGGGACTAGCGGTAACCTACGAGCAGTACTTC
cdr3_aa: CATSDLEGLAVTYEQYF

v_call: TRBV3-1
j_call: TRBJ2-6
cdr3_length: 15
d_call: -
clone_size: many
cdr3_nt: TGTGCCAGCAGACCTAGCCCCTCTGGGGCCAACGTCCTGACTTTC
cdr3_aa: CASRPSPSGANVLTF

v_call: TRBV29-1
j_call: TRBJ2-6
cdr3_length: 13
d_call: -
clone_size: -
cdr3_nt: TGCAGCATGAGGGGAACTGGGGCCAACGTCCTGACTTTC
cdr3_aa: CSMRGTGANVLTF

v_call: TRBV15
j_call: TRBJ1-1
cdr3_length: 13
d_call: TRBD1
clone_size: -
cdr3_nt: TGTGCCACCAGCAGGGGACAGAGTAATGAAGCTTTCTTT
cdr3_aa: CATSRGQSNEAFF

v_call: TRBV7-2
j_call: TRBJ2-5
cdr3_length: 14
d_call: TRBD2
clone_size: many
cdr3_nt: TGTGCCACCACTTTGGGGGGGATCCAAGAGACCCAGTACTTC
cdr3_aa: CATTLGGIQETQYF

v_call: TRBV6-1
j_call: TRBJ1-5
cdr3_length: 15
d_call: TRBD1
clone_size: many
cdr3_nt: TGTGCCAGCAGTCGCCGGGGACAGGGAGGTCAGCCCCAGCATTTT
cdr3_aa: CASSRRGQGGQPQHF